This is a list of T cell receptor beta chains from one sample in a study of Ad26.COV2.S vaccination and SARS-CoV-2 variants. Some clones are missing from TCRdb's copy, which holds only in-frame ones; the method was immunoSEQ multiplex PCR. The table includes about 680,000 clones, about 89% detected once. The material was peripheral blood, obtained in a trial of Ad26.COV2.S vaccine versus placebo. The source of these receptors is a person aged 18-65 years who received the Ad26.COV2.S COVID-19 vaccine or a placebo. Each CDR3 is given with its conserved first and last residue. The order of the fields is CDR3 DNA, CDR3 protein, D gene, V gene, J gene, clone size. A D gene is named only where the DNA matches it firmly. Expanded clones are given a class, and other clones once, few, many or no size at all.

CDR3nt: TGCGCCAGCAGCCAAGAGTTCCCCCAAAACATTCAGTACTTC
CDR3aa: CASSQEFPQNIQYF
d_gene: NA
v_gene: TRBV4-3
j_gene: TRBJ2-4
abundance: NA

CDR3nt: TGTGCCACCAGCAGAGATTTACGGGGTGGAGATACGCAGTATTTT
CDR3aa: CATSRDLRGGDTQYF
d_gene: NA
v_gene: TRBV15
j_gene: TRBJ2-3
abundance: NA

CDR3nt: TGTGCCAGCAGACCCCCCAGGGATCAGACGACCCAGTACTTC
CDR3aa: CASRPPRDQTTQYF
d_gene: NA
v_gene: TRBV3-1/TRBV3-2
j_gene: TRBJ2-5
abundance: NA

CDR3nt: TGTGCCAGCAGCCTAGCAGGGGGCTACGAGCAGTACTTC
CDR3aa: CASSLAGGYEQYF
d_gene: TRBD1
v_gene: TRBV7-2
j_gene: TRBJ2-7
abundance: once

CDR3nt: TGTGCCAGCAGTCAGGCAATAAATCAGCCCCAGCATTTT
CDR3aa: CASSQAINQPQHF
d_gene: NA
v_gene: TRBV6-2/TRBV6-3
j_gene: TRBJ1-5
abundance: NA

CDR3nt: TGTGCCTGGAAATTCAGAGGGTCAGGGAACTATGGCTACACCTTC
CDR3aa: CAWKFRGSGNYGYTF
d_gene: NA
v_gene: TRBV30
j_gene: TRBJ1-2
abundance: NA

CDR3nt: TGTGCCAGCAGCCTCAGGGGACTAGCGGGAACAGATACGCAGTATTTT
CDR3aa: CASSLRGLAGTDTQYF
d_gene: TRBD2
v_gene: TRBV7-2
j_gene: TRBJ2-3
abundance: NA

CDR3nt: TGTGCCAGCAGTTACTCGAGAATATCGGGGTGGTATGGCTACACCTTC
CDR3aa: CASSYSRISGWYGYTF
d_gene: NA
v_gene: TRBV6-5
j_gene: TRBJ1-2
abundance: NA

CDR3nt: TGTGCCAGTACCCCGGTCAGGAACACTGAAGCTTTCTTT
CDR3aa: CASTPVRNTEAFF
d_gene: NA
v_gene: TRBV19
j_gene: TRBJ1-1
abundance: NA

CDR3nt: TGTGCCAGCAGTTACGAGACTAGCCTCACCGGGGAGCTGTTTTTT
CDR3aa: CASSYETSLTGELFF
d_gene: TRBD2
v_gene: TRBV6-6
j_gene: TRBJ2-2
abundance: few

CDR3nt: TGTGCCAGTGGGTCCCTCCCCGCGACTTCGGGCGAGCAGTACTTC
CDR3aa: CASGSLPATSGEQYF
d_gene: NA
v_gene: TRBV19
j_gene: TRBJ2-7
abundance: NA

CDR3nt: TGTGCCAGCAGATATCAACTAGCGGGCTACAATGAGCAGTTCTTC
CDR3aa: CASRYQLAGYNEQFF
d_gene: TRBD2
v_gene: TRBV6-5
j_gene: TRBJ2-1
abundance: NA

CDR3nt: TGTGCCAGCAGCTTATCACCGGGGGAGCAGTACTTC
CDR3aa: CASSLSPGEQYF
d_gene: NA
v_gene: TRBV11-2
j_gene: TRBJ2-7
abundance: NA

CDR3nt: TGTGCCAGCAGTGTAGCGGGATCCTACAATGAGCAGTTCTTC
CDR3aa: CASSVAGSYNEQFF
d_gene: TRBD2
v_gene: TRBV6-1
j_gene: TRBJ2-1
abundance: NA

CDR3nt: TGCGCCAGCAGTGGGGACAGGGACGAGCAGTACTTC
CDR3aa: CASSGDRDEQYF
d_gene: TRBD1
v_gene: TRBV10-1
j_gene: TRBJ2-7
abundance: once

CDR3nt: TGTGCCAGCAGGGAGACCCAGTACCAAGAGACCCAGTACTTC
CDR3aa: CASRETQYQETQYF
d_gene: NA
v_gene: TRBV6-5
j_gene: TRBJ2-5
abundance: NA

CDR3nt: TGTGCCAGCAGTTCCCGGACTCCGGCTGGCAATCAGCCCCAGCATTTT
CDR3aa: CASSSRTPAGNQPQHF
d_gene: NA
v_gene: TRBV27
j_gene: TRBJ1-5
abundance: NA

CDR3nt: TGTGCCAGCAGCGTAGGGGTAGCGGGAGCTTTGGGCCAAGAGACCCAGTACTTC
CDR3aa: CASSVGVAGALGQETQYF
d_gene: TRBD2
v_gene: TRBV9
j_gene: TRBJ2-5
abundance: NA

CDR3nt: TGTGCCTGGAGCTACAGGGGGCGGTTGAGAGGCTACACCTTC
CDR3aa: CAWSYRGRLRGYTF
d_gene: TRBD1
v_gene: TRBV30
j_gene: TRBJ1-2
abundance: NA

CDR3nt: TGTGCCAGCTCACCAGGGGACAGGGCGGCATATGGCTACACCTTC
CDR3aa: CASSPGDRAAYGYTF
d_gene: TRBD1
v_gene: TRBV18
j_gene: TRBJ1-2
abundance: NA

CDR3nt: TGTGCCAGCAGCTCCCTCAGCGGGGGGCTTCGGGATACGCAGTATTTT
CDR3aa: CASSSLSGGLRDTQYF
d_gene: TRBD2
v_gene: TRBV11-2
j_gene: TRBJ2-3
abundance: NA

CDR3nt: TGTGCCTCGGGGCGGGGGACAGGGACCGGGGAGCTGTTTTTT
CDR3aa: CASGRGTGTGELFF
d_gene: TRBD1
v_gene: TRBV6-6
j_gene: TRBJ2-2
abundance: NA

CDR3nt: TGCAGTGCTAGTCAAGCGGGAGCTGACAATGAGCAGTTCTTC
CDR3aa: CSASQAGADNEQFF
d_gene: TRBD2
v_gene: TRBV20-1
j_gene: TRBJ2-1
abundance: NA

CDR3nt: TGTGCCAGCAGCCCGGGACTAGTGGCAGATACGCAGTATTTT
CDR3aa: CASSPGLVADTQYF
d_gene: TRBD2
v_gene: TRBV7-2
j_gene: TRBJ2-3
abundance: NA

CDR3nt: TGTGCCAGCGAAAACGAGGGATCCAGCTCCTACAATGAGCAGTTCTTC
CDR3aa: CASENEGSSSYNEQFF
d_gene: NA
v_gene: TRBV2
j_gene: TRBJ2-1
abundance: NA

CDR3nt: TGTGCCGCCGAGACAGGGGGGGATTCACCCCTCCACTTT
CDR3aa: CAAETGGDSPLHF
d_gene: TRBD1
v_gene: TRBV19
j_gene: TRBJ1-6
abundance: few

CDR3nt: TGTGCCAGCTCACCCTACGGTCGGACAGGGAAAGAGACCCAGTACTTC
CDR3aa: CASSPYGRTGKETQYF
d_gene: TRBD1
v_gene: TRBV18
j_gene: TRBJ2-5
abundance: NA

CDR3nt: TGTGCCAGCAGCACCAGGGGGCCGAAAGACATTCAGTACTTC
CDR3aa: CASSTRGPKDIQYF
d_gene: TRBD1
v_gene: TRBV11-3
j_gene: TRBJ2-4
abundance: NA

CDR3nt: TGCAGCGTTGAACAGAGTCTTAACTATGGCTACACCTTC
CDR3aa: CSVEQSLNYGYTF
d_gene: NA
v_gene: TRBV29-1
j_gene: TRBJ1-2
abundance: NA

CDR3nt: TGTGCCAGTAGTCGGGACAGGCGAGGGGACGAGCAGCCCCAGCATTTT
CDR3aa: CASSRDRRGDEQPQHF
d_gene: TRBD1
v_gene: TRBV19
j_gene: TRBJ1-5
abundance: NA

CDR3nt: TGTGCCAGCAGTGGAGAGGGGGCAAAGGAGCAGTACTTC
CDR3aa: CASSGEGAKEQYF
d_gene: TRBD1
v_gene: TRBV2
j_gene: TRBJ2-7
abundance: NA

CDR3nt: TGTGCCAGCAGCGTAGCGGGAGGGCCGTGGGATACGCAGTATTTT
CDR3aa: CASSVAGGPWDTQYF
d_gene: TRBD2
v_gene: TRBV9
j_gene: TRBJ2-3
abundance: NA

CDR3nt: TGCGCCAGCAGCCCGGTAGCGGGAACAATCGAGCAGTACTTC
CDR3aa: CASSPVAGTIEQYF
d_gene: TRBD2
v_gene: TRBV5-1
j_gene: TRBJ2-7
abundance: NA

CDR3nt: TGCAGCGTTAACATTAGGGACGGTTCCTACGAGCAGTACTTC
CDR3aa: CSVNIRDGSYEQYF
d_gene: NA
v_gene: TRBV29-1
j_gene: TRBJ2-7
abundance: many

CDR3nt: TGTGCAAGTCGCTCCGGGACCAACAACACAGATACGCAGTATTTT
CDR3aa: CASRSGTNNTDTQYF
d_gene: NA
v_gene: TRBV12-2
j_gene: TRBJ2-3
abundance: NA

CDR3nt: TGTGCCAGTAGTATCTATCCCGGACAGGGGGCATCCTACGAGCAGTACTTC
CDR3aa: CASSIYPGQGASYEQYF
d_gene: TRBD1
v_gene: TRBV19
j_gene: TRBJ2-7
abundance: NA

CDR3nt: TGTGCCAGCAGCCAAGGGACAGATCCAACTAATGAAAAACTGTTTTTT
CDR3aa: CASSQGTDPTNEKLFF
d_gene: NA
v_gene: TRBV4-2
j_gene: TRBJ1-4
abundance: NA

CDR3nt: TGTGCCATCAGTGAGTCGTCGGACACCGTAACCTACGAGCAGTACTTC
CDR3aa: CAISESSDTVTYEQYF
d_gene: NA
v_gene: TRBV10-3
j_gene: TRBJ2-7
abundance: NA

CDR3nt: TGTGCCAGCAGCCCGACAGGGGTCACCGGGGAGCTGTTTTTT
CDR3aa: CASSPTGVTGELFF
d_gene: TRBD1
v_gene: TRBV7-9
j_gene: TRBJ2-2
abundance: NA

CDR3nt: TGTGCCAGCAGCTCCCCCCCTTCAGAGCAAGAGACCCAGTACTTC
CDR3aa: CASSSPPSEQETQYF
d_gene: NA
v_gene: TRBV11-2
j_gene: TRBJ2-5
abundance: NA

CDR3nt: TGTGCCAGCAGCTTCGGTGGGTTTAGCAATCAGCCCCAGCATTTT
CDR3aa: CASSFGGFSNQPQHF
d_gene: NA
v_gene: TRBV5-8
j_gene: TRBJ1-5
abundance: NA

CDR3nt: TGTGCCAGCAGCCCCCAGACAGGGATAGGATCACCCCTCCACTTT
CDR3aa: CASSPQTGIGSPLHF
d_gene: TRBD1
v_gene: TRBV7-9
j_gene: TRBJ1-6
abundance: few

CDR3nt: TGTGCCGCCTGGGACAAGGGCACTGAAGCTTTCTTT
CDR3aa: CAAWDKGTEAFF
d_gene: NA
v_gene: TRBV6-5
j_gene: TRBJ1-1
abundance: NA

CDR3nt: TGTGCCAGCAGTCGGGACGGGAACTACGAGCAGTACTTC
CDR3aa: CASSRDGNYEQYF
d_gene: NA
v_gene: TRBV6-5
j_gene: TRBJ2-7
abundance: NA

CDR3nt: TGCGCCAGCAGGAGGGGCACCTCCTACGAGCAGTACTTC
CDR3aa: CASRRGTSYEQYF
d_gene: NA
v_gene: TRBV10-2
j_gene: TRBJ2-7
abundance: NA

CDR3nt: TGTGCCAGCAGACCATCGGAGAGTTTGAACACTGAAGCTTTCTTT
CDR3aa: CASRPSESLNTEAFF
d_gene: NA
v_gene: TRBV3-1/TRBV3-2
j_gene: TRBJ1-1
abundance: NA